This TCR beta chain comes out of a study of B cell selection in AIRE deficiency. Study findings and constraints: About 31% of healthy-shared Treg TCRbeta sequences appeared in patient Tconv cells. AIRE-deficient Tconv and Treg repertoires matched healthy donors in TCRBV, CDR3 length, diversity. Shared Treg sequences were biased toward short CDR3s with few non-templated nucleotide insertions.

V dropped 3 bases and J dropped 4; count of bases not matched to a gene: 10. Per germline, CDR1 SGHRS and CDR2 YFSETQ. The CDR3 covers 16 residues. Here immunoSEQ multiplex PCR was the method, and the copy in TCRdb shows in-frame clones only, minus some. The sample lists about 25,000 clones, around 95% occurring once. In the case of this clone: Its antigen is unidentified.

Sorting defined conventional CD4 T cells as CD4+CD127+. The origin of this receptor is a human donor in good health. The sample comprised CD4+CD127+ conventional T cells sorted from PBMCs. The chain uses TRBV5-1 and TRBJ1-2; 9 bases are shared with TRBD1. CDR3 sequence (DNA): TGCGCCAGCAGCTCCAAATCGGACAGGGGTGGCTATGGCTACACCTTC. This sequence encodes CASSSKSDRGGYGYTF.